Each of the 29 T cell receptor beta chains below was sequenced from the same sample in a study of cytomegalovirus exposure and HLA in healthy donors (dated by TCRdb to about 2017). Receptor libraries were prepared by the immunoSEQ multiplex PCR assay. TCRdb obtained this table from immuneACCESS and retained in-frame rearrangements with V and J assigned. These tables miss some clones; where compared with another copy, unresolved V genes account for less than half of the shortfall, and the remainder is unexplained. The sample table shows roughly 150,000 clones, and approximately 86% are seen once. 7.5% to 9% of the sample is held by the ten biggest clonotypes. Sequenced input: PBMCs. These receptors were taken from a man aged 18-30 years in good health and CMV-seropositive.

This chain connects TRBV6-5 to TRBJ1-6; D is unresolved. With 5 bases removed from V and 7 bases from J, the gap between germline ends came to 12 bases. CDR1 and CDR2 from the germline V gene are MNHEY and SVGAGI. The CDR3 runs 14 residues. The CDR3 DNA sequence: TGTGCCAGCAGTCACCGGGTTCCGAATTCACCCCTCCACTTT. Protein product: CASSHRVPNSPLHF.

The chain uses TRBV14 and TRBJ2-3; the D is unclear. CDR1 and CDR2 from the germline V gene are SGHDN and FVKESK. The CDR3 contains 12 residues. Deletions cut 5 bases from V and 0 bases from J, with 3 bases between. In DNA form, the CDR3 reads TGTGCCAGCAGCTTAAGCACAGATACGCAGTATTTT. It is translated as CASSLSTDTQYF.

V is TRBV7-9 and J is TRBJ2-3; TRBD2 agrees at 8 bases. Germline CDR1 reads SEHNR; CDR2 reads FQNEAQ (reference sequence). J was trimmed by 3 bases and V by 5 bases; bases with no gene match: 10. The CDR3 loop spans 16 amino acids. CDR3 in DNA: TGTGCCAGCAGCCCCGGGAGGGTCTTTGGGACAGATACGCAGTATTTT. Translating gives CASSPGRVFGTDTQYF.

This chain joins TRBV29-1 and TRBJ1-5, with 7 nucleotides matching TRBD1. With V trimmed by 6 bases and J by 6 bases, 11 bases remained unmatched. The CDR3 covers 14 residues. The germline gives CDR1 SQVTM, CDR2 ANQGSEA. In nucleotides, the CDR3 is TGCAGCGTAGCAATTGGCAGGGGGGTTCAGCCCCAGCATTTT. Amino acids: CSVAIGRGVQPQHF.

The rearrangement uses TRBV5-4 and TRBJ2-7; the match to TRBD2 covers 10 bases. CDR1 SGHNT and CDR2 YYREEE come from the germline V gene (reference sequence). The CDR3 length is 15 residues. V lost 5 bases and J lost 0; bases outside the gene matches: 5. CDR3 loop: CASSRSGGISYEQYF. CDR3 nucleotide sequence: TGTGCCAGCAGTCGTAGCGGGGGGATCTCCTACGAGCAGTACTTC.

The gene calls are TRBV6-1 and TRBJ2-3, with a weak D call TRBD2 (7 bases). Trimming removed 7 bases from V and 2 bases from J, with 16 bases in between. The CDR3 is 15 residues long. Per the germline V gene, CDR1 is MNHNS and CDR2 is SASEGT. The CDR3 bases are TGTGCCAGCAACAAAGGGGGGAGGGCCACAGATACGCAGTATTTT. Its protein is CASNKGGRATDTQYF.

This chain uses TRBV27 with TRBJ2-7; 7 bases line up with TRBD1. The germline gives CDR1 MNHEY, CDR2 SMNVEV (reference sequence). With V trimmed by 6 bases and J by 0 bases, 2 bases remained unmatched. The length of the CDR3 is 13 residues. In DNA form, the CDR3 reads TGTGCCAGCAGGGGACAGAGCTCCTACGAGCAGTACTTC. Its translation is CASRGQSSYEQYF.

This chain links TRBV9 with TRBJ2-1, with a tentative D call TRBD1 (5 bases). This CDR3 spans 17 amino acids. Germline V lookup: CDR1 SGDLS, CDR2 YYNGEE. V was shortened by 4 bases and J by 5 bases, with 22 bases between the two germline ends. CDR3 protein: CASSKAGWVSIDNEQFF. CDR3 sequence (DNA): TGTGCCAGCAGCAAGGCAGGGTGGGTTTCTATTGACAATGAGCAGTTCTTC.

The chain employs TRBV5-4 and TRBJ1-1; D not resolved. V gave up 8 bases and J gave up 1 base, with 18 bases separating them. The length of the CDR3 is 15 residues. In germline, CDR1 is SGHNT, CDR2 YYREEE (reference sequence). The DNA for the CDR3 is TGTGCCAGTTTCCCCCTGGCCCCAGAGAACACTGAAGCTTTCTTT. Amino acids: CASFPLAPENTEAFF. The complete variable domain, with remaining parts taken from reference TRBV5-4 and TRBJ1-1, reads ETGVTQSPTHLIKTRGQQVTLRCSSQSGHNTVSWYQQALGQGPQFIFQYYREEENGRGNFPPRFSGLQFPNYSSELNVNALELDDSALYLCASFPLAPENTEAFFGQGTRLTVV.

This clone has just a few counts. The chain has TRBV29-1 and TRBJ1-5; 7 nucleotides agree with TRBD1. The ends lost 4 bases at V and 10 bases at J; junction bases unmatched: 4. The CDR3 loop spans 11 amino acids. The germline gives CDR1 SQVTM, CDR2 ANQGSEA. CDR3 residues: CSVGQGGPQHF. The CDR3 DNA is TGCAGCGTTGGACAGGGAGGTCCCCAGCATTTT.

The V and J genes are TRBV7-9 and TRBJ1-1, with D possibly being TRBD1 (6 bases). V lost 4 bases and J lost 6, with 24 bases in between. CDR3 length equals 17 residues. The V gene's germline CDR1 is SEHNR and CDR2 FQNEAQ (reference sequence). CDR3 region: CASSSTNIAGVWSEAFF. The CDR3 DNA sequence: TGTGCCAGCAGCTCAACCAACATAGCAGGGGTTTGGTCTGAAGCTTTCTTT. Looking up the rest from reference TRBV7-9 and TRBJ1-1 gives the full variable domain: DTGVSQNPRHKITKRGQNVTFRCDPISEHNRLYWYRQTLGQGPEFLTYFQNEAQLEKSRLLSDRFSAERPKGSFSTLEIQRTEQGDSAMYLCASSSTNIAGVWSEAFFGQGTRLTVV.

The chain joins TRBV27 to TRBJ2-7; D perhaps matches TRBD1 (6 bases). Germline CDR1 is MNHEY and CDR2 is SMNVEV (reference sequence). The CDR3 contains 14 residues. V lost 8 bases to trimming and J lost 3 bases, with 17 bases between them. This CDR3 reads CASRSLTGNYEQYF. CDR3 in DNA: TGTGCCAGCCGAAGTCTGACAGGAAACTACGAGCAGTACTTC.

The chain carries TRBV9 and TRBJ2-5; 8 positions match TRBD2. The J segment lost 7 bases and the V segment lost 0 bases, leaving 11 bases of the junction unmatched. Germline CDR1 SGDLS, CDR2 YYNGEE. The CDR3 sequence is 16 residues long. The CDR3 reads CASSVGLATTLATQYF. The CDR3 DNA sequence: TGTGCCAGCAGCGTAGGACTAGCGACAACCCTAGCGACCCAGTACTTC.

The chain carries TRBV27 and TRBJ2-3, with 10 bases aligning to TRBD2. The CDR3 covers 15 residues. Germline values: CDR1 MNHEY, CDR2 SMNVEV (reference sequence). Trimming removed 6 bases from V and 5 bases from J; junction bases left unmatched: 8. CDR3 sequence reads: CASRAGGGAVDTQYF. CDR3 nucleotide sequence: TGTGCCAGCAGAGCGGGAGGGGGAGCGGTAGATACGCAGTATTTT.

The chain carries TRBV7-9 and TRBJ1-4; D is perhaps TRBD1 (5 bases). Looked up from germline, CDR1 is SEHNR and CDR2 is FQNEAQ (reference sequence). V gave up 2 bases and J gave up 0 bases, with 19 bases separating them. CDR3 size: 19 residues. The DNA of the CDR3 is TGTGCCAGCAGCTTACCTTGGTGGATCGACAGTGCAACTAATGAAAAACTGTTTTTT. It translates to CASSLPWWIDSATNEKLFF.

The rearrangement links TRBV29-1 to TRBJ2-7, with a weak D call TRBD1 (6 bases). The CDR3 is 13 amino acids. Trimming cost V 7 bases and J 2 bases, with 15 bases left between them. CDR1 is SQVTM and CDR2 is ANQGSEA in the germline V gene. The CDR3 DNA sequence: TGCAGCGCCAAACCCCAGGGGACCTACGAGCAGTACTTC. It encodes CSAKPQGTYEQYF.

The chain joins TRBV4-1 to TRBJ2-7; 10 bases map to TRBD2. With 4 bases clipped from V and 4 bases from J, the junction kept 10 bases outside the gene matches. The CDR3 consists of 16 residues. CDR1 and CDR2 (germline): MGHRA, YSYEKL. For the CDR3, the DNA is TGCGCCAGCAGCCGAGGGACTAGCGCCTCCCATTACGAGCAGTACTTC. Translated, it gives CASSRGTSASHYEQYF.

Here the CDR3 reads CASSGPSGSYNEQFF. The CDR3 nucleotides read TGTGCCAGCAGCGGCCCTAGCGGGAGCTACAATGAGCAGTTCTTC. The V gene is TRBV9, the J gene TRBJ2-1, with 10 bases matching TRBD2. Per the germline V gene, CDR1 is SGDLS and CDR2 is YYNGEE. This CDR3 is 15 amino acids long. Germline trimming cut 3 bases from V and 3 bases from J; bases unmatched to any gene: 3.

The table lists this clone with a few counts. The identical CDR3 is also encoded by other nucleotide sequences in the sample. This chain joins TRBV11-3 and TRBJ2-7; 7 bases map to TRBD2. CDR1 SGHNT and CDR2 YENEEA come from the germline V gene. V dropped 5 bases and J dropped 0; count of bases not matched to a gene: 4. The CDR3 runs 14 residues. The CDR3 DNA is TGTGCCAGCAGCCCAAGCGGGAACTCCTACGAGCAGTACTTC. This sequence encodes CASSPSGNSYEQYF.

The chain couples TRBV2 to TRBJ1-6; the D gene is possibly TRBD1 (5 bases). The CDR3 totals 13 residues. CDR1 is SNHLY and CDR2 is FYNNEI in the germline V gene. The CDR3 loop reads CATTQGYNSPLHF. In nucleotides, the CDR3 is TGTGCTACCACCCAGGGATATAATTCACCCCTCCACTTT.

The chain joins TRBV6-6 to TRBJ2-5; 7 bases agree with TRBD2. Germline V gene sequence: CDR1 MNHNY, CDR2 SVGAGI (reference sequence). The CDR3 has 14 amino acids. Trimming took 7 bases from V and 2 from J; bases not matched to a gene: 7. CDR3 sequence reads: CASTDLAVQETQYF. The CDR3 DNA reads as TGTGCCAGCACTGATCTAGCGGTTCAAGAGACCCAGTACTTC.

V and J are TRBV5-1 and TRBJ2-1; TRBD2 agrees at 10 bases. The junction had 4 bases not matched to a gene; V was cut back by 0 bases and J by 4 bases. The germline V gene encodes CDR1 SGHRS and CDR2 YFSETQ. CDR3 length equals 16 residues. The CDR3 sequence is CASSLAVGLAYNEQFF. The CDR3 region has the DNA TGCGCCAGCAGCTTGGCCGTGGGACTAGCGTACAATGAGCAGTTCTTC.

CDR3 amino acids: CASSLDPGGIYNSPLHF. The CDR3 DNA reads as TGCGCCAGCAGCTTGGACCCAGGGGGGATCTATAATTCACCCCTCCACTTT. The genes are TRBV5-1 and TRBJ1-6, with TRBD1 identical over 7 bases. This CDR3 has 17 amino acids. The germline V gene has CDR1 SGHRS and CDR2 YFSETQ. Germline trimming cut 0 bases from V and 3 bases from J; bases unmatched to any gene: 6.

The chain employs TRBV5-1 and TRBJ2-7; 7 nucleotides line up with TRBD1. In germline, CDR1 is SGHRS, CDR2 YFSETQ. With 2 bases clipped from V and 3 bases from J, the junction kept 11 bases outside the gene matches. This CDR3 comprises 16 residues. The CDR3 nucleotides read TGCGCCAGCAGCTTCGGTCGGGACAGAGTAAACTACGAGCAGTACTTC. It encodes CASSFGRDRVNYEQYF.

The V call is TRBV5-1, the J call TRBJ2-2; the match to TRBD2 covers 7 bases. Per germline, CDR1 SGHRS and CDR2 YFSETQ. J lost 4 bases, V lost 6 bases, and 18 bases had no gene match. The CDR3 is 18 amino acids. CDR3 residues: CASTWRLAQSWITGELFF. CDR3 DNA: TGCGCCAGCACCTGGCGACTAGCCCAGAGCTGGATCACCGGGGAGCTGTTTTTT.

The V gene is TRBV9, the J gene TRBJ2-3; 7 bases map to TRBD2. The ends lost 0 bases at V and 5 bases at J; junction bases unmatched: 9. The CDR3 has 16 residues. CDR1 is SGDLS and CDR2 is YYNGEE in the germline V gene. The CDR3 DNA follows: TGTGCCAGCAGCGTAGATAGCGGGCCAGGTAAAGATACGCAGTATTTT. Translating gives CASSVDSGPGKDTQYF.

The chain couples TRBV6-1 to TRBJ1-6; a possible D gene is TRBD1 (6 bases). The CDR3 is 15 amino acids. The V end was cut by 8 bases, the J end by 0 bases, with 11 bases between. The germline V gene encodes CDR1 MNHNS and CDR2 SASEGT. CDR3 in amino acids: CASGPGDSYNSPLHF. In nucleotides, the CDR3 is TGTGCCAGCGGTCCAGGGGACTCCTATAATTCACCCCTCCACTTT.

V usage is TRBV5-4 and J usage is TRBJ1-6, with a possible D match to TRBD1 (6 bases). The CDR3 is made up of 14 amino acids. The V gene lost 3 bases and the J gene lost 5 bases, with 9 bases spanning the gap. The germline gives CDR1 SGHNT, CDR2 YYREEE (reference sequence). CDR3 amino acids: CASSSQGNNSPLHF. The CDR3 DNA is TGTGCCAGCAGCTCCCAGGGGAATAATTCACCCCTCCACTTT.

The chain couples TRBV6-5 to TRBJ2-3; D is undetermined. V was trimmed by 2 bases and J by 0 bases, leaving 9 bases between them. The germline V gene encodes CDR1 MNHEY and CDR2 SVGAGI. This CDR3 has 15 amino acids. The CDR3 loop reads CASSYGPKSTDTQYF. The DNA of the CDR3 is TGTGCCAGCAGTTACGGGCCGAAGAGCACAGATACGCAGTATTTT.